The 17 T cell receptor beta chains presented below share a single source sample, sequenced in a study of cytomegalovirus exposure and HLA in healthy donors. Amplification used 60 Vbeta primers and 13 Jbeta primers. TCRdb's table, derived via immunoSEQ multiplex PCR, lists solely in-frame clones and lacks some. The data show 200,000 to 250,000 clones, around 80% seen once. Sequencing was performed on PBMCs. The receptors originated from a young man in good health and CMV-seronegative.

The chain uses TRBV30 and TRBJ1-1; TRBD1 matches at 8 bases. Looked up from germline, CDR1 is GTSNPN and CDR2 is SVGIG (reference sequence). V was pared by 1 base and J by 5 bases, with 3 bases of the junction left unmatched. This CDR3 has 13 amino acids. The CDR3 DNA follows: TGTGCCTGGAGTGGGGGACAGGTAACTGAAGCTTTCTTT. It specifies CAWSGGQVTEAFF.

The chain employs TRBV9 and TRBJ2-2, with 10 nucleotides matching TRBD2. Germline lookup yields CDR1 SGDLS and CDR2 YYNGEE. With 4 bases clipped from V and 6 bases from J, the junction kept 9 bases outside the gene matches. The length of the CDR3 is 16 residues. The CDR3 loop is CASSPPASGSAGELFF. For the CDR3, the DNA is TGTGCCAGCAGCCCCCCGGCTAGCGGGAGTGCCGGGGAGCTGTTTTTT.

The chain links TRBV28 to TRBJ2-3; the D gene is possibly TRBD2 (6 bases). V shed 7 bases and J shed 3 bases, with 17 bases lying between them. Germline V CDR1 and CDR2: MDHEN, SYDVKM. The CDR3 totals 15 residues. CDR3 amino acids: CASTLAAFPTDTQYF. The CDR3 nucleotides are TGTGCCAGCACGTTAGCGGCCTTCCCTACAGATACGCAGTATTTT. The variable domain in full, with the rest retrieved from reference TRBV28 and TRBJ2-3, is DVKVTQSSRYLVKRTGEKVFLECVQDMDHENMFWYRQDPGLGLRLIYFSYDVKMKEKGDIPEGYSVSREKKERFSLILESASTNQTSMYLCASTLAAFPTDTQYFGPGTRLTVL.

This chain uses TRBV5-8 with TRBJ1-5; the D is unclear. CDR1 SGHTS and CDR2 YDEGEE come from the germline V gene. Trimming took 4 bases from V and 0 from J, leaving 11 bases between them. CDR3 length: 15 amino acids. The CDR3 loop is CASSLGVYSNQPQHF. In DNA, the CDR3 is TGTGCCAGCAGCCTCGGGGTATATAGCAATCAGCCCCAGCATTTT.

The rearrangement uses TRBV27 and TRBJ1-5; tentatively, D is TRBD1 (5 bases). Germline-derived CDR1 and CDR2 are MNHEY and SMNVEV (reference sequence). The germline V and J ends were trimmed by 6 bases and 7 bases, with 19 bases remaining between them. The CDR3 is made up of 15 amino acids. In DNA, the CDR3 is TGTGCCAGCAGCTCCAGGGCGGAGCTACGGCAGCCCCAGCATTTT. Protein: CASSSRAELRQPQHF.

The table lists this clone with a few counts. The CDR3 is CASSAAQGTNEKLFF. The CDR3 bases are TGTGCCAGCAGTGCCGCACAGGGTACTAATGAAAAACTGTTTTTT. The chain employs TRBV2 and TRBJ1-4; weak D call: TRBD1 (6 bases). The germline V and J ends were trimmed by 4 bases and 2 bases, with 11 bases remaining between them. This CDR3 spans 15 amino acids. Per the germline V gene, CDR1 is SNHLY and CDR2 is FYNNEI.

The V call is TRBV7-8, the J call TRBJ2-7; perhaps TRBD2 as D (5 bases). Germline V gives CDR1 SGHVS, CDR2 FQNEAQ. The V end lost 1 base, the J end lost 4 bases, and 11 bases lay between the germline ends. CDR3 length: 14 residues. CDR3 DNA: TGTGCCAGCAGCTTAGATCGAGCGGCTTACGAGCAGTACTTC. It codes for CASSLDRAAYEQYF.

This chain joins TRBV18 and TRBJ1-1, with 7 nucleotides matching TRBD1. The CDR3 sequence is 13 residues long. V lost 6 bases and J lost 4; bases outside the gene matches: 5. CDR1 and CDR2 (germline): KGHSH, LQKENI. CDR3 in DNA: TGTGCCAGCTCTCTTACAGGGGTCACTGAAGCTTTCTTT. This translates into CASSLTGVTEAFF.

The chain joins TRBV30 to TRBJ1-6; D is perhaps TRBD1 (5 bases). Trimming shortened V by 4 bases and J by 12 bases, and 16 bases separated the two germline ends. The CDR3 totals 13 residues. CDR1 is GTSNPN, CDR2 SVGIG, per germline (reference sequence). The CDR3 coding sequence is TGTGCCTGGAACGGGGGTAAAGTTGGACCCCTCCACTTT. This gives the protein CAWNGGKVGPLHF.

This chain uses TRBV15 with TRBJ2-1, with 8 bases that match TRBD2. Germline CDR1 and CDR2: LNHNV and YYDKDF (reference sequence). The CDR3 has 14 amino acids. Trimming at V came to 6 bases and at J to 4 bases, leaving 5 bases not matched to a gene. The CDR3 DNA is TGTGCCACCAGGGTAGCGGGGTTATACAATGAGCAGTTCTTC. Its translation: CATRVAGLYNEQFF.

This clone was counted a few times. This chain uses TRBV27 with TRBJ2-7, with unresolved D. Trimming removed 10 bases at V and 3 bases at J, with 19 bases between. CDR3 length equals 14 residues. The germline V gene has CDR1 MNHEY and CDR2 SMNVEV (reference sequence). The DNA of the CDR3 is TGTGCCACCGCAGAATTGTGGCCGAACTACGAGCAGTACTTC. Residues: CATAELWPNYEQYF.

A single count supports this clone. The rearrangement joins TRBV29-1 to TRBJ2-7; TRBD2 is a possible D gene (7 bases). CDR3 size: 12 residues. In germline, CDR1 is SQVTM, CDR2 ANQGSEA. The ends were cut back, 5 bases at V and 3 bases at J, with 11 bases in the middle. Here the CDR3 DNA reads TGCAGCGTTCGGAGGGGGGGCTACGAGCAGTACTTC. This sequence encodes CSVRRGGYEQYF.

The V gene is TRBV28, the J gene TRBJ1-2, with 12 bases fitting TRBD1. Trimming removed 6 bases from V and 6 bases from J; junction bases left unmatched: 8. The germline V gene encodes CDR1 MDHEN and CDR2 SYDVKM. The CDR3 totals 15 residues. The CDR3 coding sequence is TGTGCCAGCAGCCGATCCGGGACAGGGGGCGATGGCTACACCTTC. Protein: CASSRSGTGGDGYTF.

The gene calls are TRBV7-9 and TRBJ2-1, with D perhaps matching TRBD2 (6 bases). Germline V gives CDR1 SEHNR, CDR2 FQNEAQ (reference sequence). V lost 4 bases to trimming and J lost 6 bases, with 10 bases between them. The CDR3 is made up of 13 amino acids. The CDR3 sequence: CASSSLLANEQFF. The CDR3 DNA is TGTGCCAGCAGCTCATTACTAGCCAATGAGCAGTTCTTC.

The chain recombines TRBV6-6 with TRBJ2-3, with 9 bases aligning to TRBD2. Germline CDR1 and CDR2: MNHNY and SVGAGI (reference sequence). This CDR3 contains 16 residues. The junction had 7 bases not matched to a gene; V was cut back by 0 bases and J by 6 bases. The DNA for the CDR3 is TGTGCCAGCAGTTACTCGAAGGGTAGCGGGAGCGATACGCAGTATTTT. Translating gives CASSYSKGSGSDTQYF.

The chain employs TRBV5-4 and TRBJ2-5; D is undetermined. CDR1 and CDR2 (germline): SGHNT, YYREEE (reference sequence). Trimming pared 4 bases from V and 4 bases from J, leaving 14 bases between. There are 14 residues in the CDR3. DNA of the CDR3: TGTGCCAGCAGCGGCCCTGTCCCGGGAGAGACCCAGTACTTC. Protein sequence: CASSGPVPGETQYF.

The gene calls are TRBV9 and TRBJ2-1, with D possibly matching TRBD1 (7 bases). V lost 0 bases to trimming and J lost 7 bases, with 17 bases between them. This CDR3 is 16 amino acids long. Germline values: CDR1 SGDLS, CDR2 YYNGEE. The CDR3 region is CASSVGRGRTRNEQFF. The DNA for the CDR3 is TGTGCCAGCAGCGTAGGGAGGGGGCGAACTAGAAATGAGCAGTTCTTC. Combining the CDR3 with reference TRBV9 and TRBJ2-1 gives the whole variable domain DSGVTQTPKHLITATGQRVTLRCSPRSGDLSVYWYQQSLDQGLQFLIQYYNGEERAKGNILERFSAQQFPDLHSELNLSSLELGDSALYFCASSVGRGRTRNEQFFGPGTRLTVL.